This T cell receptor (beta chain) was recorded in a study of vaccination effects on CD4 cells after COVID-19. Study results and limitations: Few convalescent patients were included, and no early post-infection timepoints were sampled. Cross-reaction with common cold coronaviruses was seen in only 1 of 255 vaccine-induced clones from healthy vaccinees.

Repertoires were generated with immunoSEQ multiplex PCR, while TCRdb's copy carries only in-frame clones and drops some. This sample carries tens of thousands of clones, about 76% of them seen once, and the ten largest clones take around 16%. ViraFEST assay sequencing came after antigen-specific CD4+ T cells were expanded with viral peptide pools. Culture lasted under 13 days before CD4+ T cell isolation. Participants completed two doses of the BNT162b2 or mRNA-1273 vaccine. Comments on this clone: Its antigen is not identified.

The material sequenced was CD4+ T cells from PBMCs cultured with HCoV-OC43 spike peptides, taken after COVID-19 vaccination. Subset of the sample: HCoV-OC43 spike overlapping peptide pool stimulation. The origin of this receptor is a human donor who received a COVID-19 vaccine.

The CDR3 reads CASSQGFGWQGGTEAFF. The CDR3 region has the DNA TGTGCCAGCAGCCAAGGGTTCGGCTGGCAGGGGGGCACTGAAGCTTTCTTT. The V call is TRBV14, the J call TRBJ1-1; TRBD1 agrees at 7 bases. The length of the CDR3 is 17 residues. The germline gives CDR1 SGHDN, CDR2 FVKESK. V lost 1 base to trimming and J lost 4 bases; unmatched junction nucleotides: 12.